This T cell receptor (beta chain) was documented in a study of naive and memory T cell subsets. The sample holds many counts of this clonotype. An equimolar mix of two oligonucleotides served as the beta constant-region primer for TRBC1 and TRBC2. MiXCR was run by TCRdb on the UMI-ligation and nested PCR reads, yielding one entry per CDR3 protein. This table has thousands of distinct CDR3 sequences, approximately 7% appearing once. Trimming removed 4 bases at V and 1 base at J, with 7 bases between. This CDR3 contains 14 residues. CDR1 is MNHEY and CDR2 is SVGEGT in the germline V gene. The TCR comes from a human donor in good health. This chain connects TRBV6-2 or TRBV6-3 to TRBJ2-2; D is ambiguous. The sequenced sample consisted of effector memory CD8+ T cells from blood. As for subset: effector memory, CD45RA- CD27-. The chain's CDR3 is CASSSGMNTGELFF. CDR3 sequence (DNA): TGTGCCAGCAGTTCCGGAATGAACACCGGGGAGCTGTTTTTT.